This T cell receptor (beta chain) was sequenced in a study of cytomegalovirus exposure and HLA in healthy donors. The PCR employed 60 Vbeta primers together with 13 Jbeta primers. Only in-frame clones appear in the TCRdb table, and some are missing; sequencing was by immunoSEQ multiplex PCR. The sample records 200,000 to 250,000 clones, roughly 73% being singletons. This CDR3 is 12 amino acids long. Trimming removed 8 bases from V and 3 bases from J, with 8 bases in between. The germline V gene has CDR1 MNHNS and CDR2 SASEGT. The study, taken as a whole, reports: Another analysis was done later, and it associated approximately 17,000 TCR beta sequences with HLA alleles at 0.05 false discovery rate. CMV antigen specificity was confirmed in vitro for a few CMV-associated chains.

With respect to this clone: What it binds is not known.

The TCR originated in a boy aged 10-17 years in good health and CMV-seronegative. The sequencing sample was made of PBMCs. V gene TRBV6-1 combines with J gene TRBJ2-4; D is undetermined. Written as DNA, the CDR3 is TGTGCCAGCCGCGAAATCAAAAACATTCAGTACTTC. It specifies CASREIKNIQYF.